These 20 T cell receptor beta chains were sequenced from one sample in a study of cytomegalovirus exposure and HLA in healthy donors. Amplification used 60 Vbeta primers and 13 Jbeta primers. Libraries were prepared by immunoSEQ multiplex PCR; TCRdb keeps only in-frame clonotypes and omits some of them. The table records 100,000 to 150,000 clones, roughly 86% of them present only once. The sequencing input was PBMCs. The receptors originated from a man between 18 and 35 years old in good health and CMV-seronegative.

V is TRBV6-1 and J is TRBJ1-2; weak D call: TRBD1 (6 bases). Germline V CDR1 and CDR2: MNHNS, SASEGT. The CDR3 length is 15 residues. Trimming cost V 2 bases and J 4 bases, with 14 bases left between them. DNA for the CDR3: TGTGCCAGCAGTGAATGGAGTGGGGGCGGCTATGGCTACACCTTC. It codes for CASSEWSGGGYGYTF.

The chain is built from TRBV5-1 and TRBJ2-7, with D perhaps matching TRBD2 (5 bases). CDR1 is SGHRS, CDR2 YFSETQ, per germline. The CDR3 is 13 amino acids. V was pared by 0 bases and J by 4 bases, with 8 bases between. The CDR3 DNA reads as TGCGCCAGCAGCTTGGACGGGGATTACGAGCAGTACTTC. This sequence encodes CASSLDGDYEQYF. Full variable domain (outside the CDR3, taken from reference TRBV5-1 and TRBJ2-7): KAGVTQTPRYLIKTRGQQVTLSCSPISGHRSVSWYQQTPGQGLQFLFEYFSETQRNKGNFPGRFSGRQFSNSRSEMNVSTLELGDSALYLCASSLDGDYEQYFGPGTRLTVT.

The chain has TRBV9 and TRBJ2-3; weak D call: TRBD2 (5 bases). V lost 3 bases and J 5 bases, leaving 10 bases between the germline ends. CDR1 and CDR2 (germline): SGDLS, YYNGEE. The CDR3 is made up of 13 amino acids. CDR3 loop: CASSATRRDTQYF. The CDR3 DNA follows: TGTGCCAGCAGCGCCACTAGGAGAGATACGCAGTATTTT.

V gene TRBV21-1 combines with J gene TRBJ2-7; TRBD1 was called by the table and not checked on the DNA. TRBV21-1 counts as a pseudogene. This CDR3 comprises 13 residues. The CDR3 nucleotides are TGTGCCAGCAGACGCCAGGGATGCTACGAGCAGTACTTC. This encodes CASRRQGCYEQYF.

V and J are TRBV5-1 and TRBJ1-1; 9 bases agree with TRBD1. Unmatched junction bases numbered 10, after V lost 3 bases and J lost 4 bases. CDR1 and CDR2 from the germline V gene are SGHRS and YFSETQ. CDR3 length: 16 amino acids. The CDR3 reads CASSSGQGSGGTEAFF. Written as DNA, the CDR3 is TGCGCCAGCAGCTCGGGACAGGGATCGGGGGGCACTGAAGCTTTCTTT.

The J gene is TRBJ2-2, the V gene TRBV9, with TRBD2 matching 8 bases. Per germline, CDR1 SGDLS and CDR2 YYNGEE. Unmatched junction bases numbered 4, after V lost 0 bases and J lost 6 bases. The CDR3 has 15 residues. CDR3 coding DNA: TGTGCCAGCAGCGTAGCCGGGGGGGCGGCCGGGGAGCTGTTTTTT. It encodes CASSVAGGAAGELFF. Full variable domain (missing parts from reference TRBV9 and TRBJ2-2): DSGVTQTPKHLITATGQRVTLRCSPRSGDLSVYWYQQSLDQGLQFLIQYYNGEERAKGNILERFSAQQFPDLHSELNLSSLELGDSALYFCASSVAGGAAGELFFGEGSRLTVL.

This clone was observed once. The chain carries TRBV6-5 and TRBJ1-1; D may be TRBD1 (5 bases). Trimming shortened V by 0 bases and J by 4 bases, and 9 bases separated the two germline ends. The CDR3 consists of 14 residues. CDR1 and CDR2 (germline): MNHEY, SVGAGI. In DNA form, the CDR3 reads TGTGCCAGCAGTTACTCCAGGGCAGCCACTGAAGCTTTCTTT. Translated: CASSYSRAATEAFF.

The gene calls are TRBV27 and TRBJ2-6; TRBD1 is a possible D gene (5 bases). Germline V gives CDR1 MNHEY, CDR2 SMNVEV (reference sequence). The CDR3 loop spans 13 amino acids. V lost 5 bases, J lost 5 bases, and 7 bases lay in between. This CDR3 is CASSPGWANVLTF. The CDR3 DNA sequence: TGTGCCAGCAGTCCAGGGTGGGCCAACGTCCTGACTTTC. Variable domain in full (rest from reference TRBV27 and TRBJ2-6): EAQVTQNPRYLITVTGKKLTVTCSQNMNHEYMSWYRQDPGLGLRQIYYSMNVEVTDKGDVPEGYKVSRKEKRNFPLILESPSPNQTSLYFCASSPGWANVLTFGAGSRLTVL.

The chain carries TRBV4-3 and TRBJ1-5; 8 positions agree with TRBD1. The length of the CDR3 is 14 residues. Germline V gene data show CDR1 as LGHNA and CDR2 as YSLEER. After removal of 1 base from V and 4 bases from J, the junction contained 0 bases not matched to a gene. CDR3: CASSQGQGNQPQHF. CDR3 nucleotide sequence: TGCGCCAGCAGCCAAGGACAGGGGAATCAGCCCCAGCATTTT.

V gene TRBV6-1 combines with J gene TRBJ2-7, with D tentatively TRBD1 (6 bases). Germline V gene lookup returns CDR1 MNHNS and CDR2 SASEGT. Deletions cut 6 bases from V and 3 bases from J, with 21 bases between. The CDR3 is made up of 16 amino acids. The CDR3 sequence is CASSESLQGIGYEQYF. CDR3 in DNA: TGTGCCAGCAGCGAAAGCCTACAGGGCATCGGCTACGAGCAGTACTTC.

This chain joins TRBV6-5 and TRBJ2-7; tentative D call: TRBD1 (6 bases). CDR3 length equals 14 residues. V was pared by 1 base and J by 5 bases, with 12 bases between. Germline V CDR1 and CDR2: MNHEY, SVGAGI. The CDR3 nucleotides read TGTGCCAGCAGTTACTGGGGGCAGGGGAACGAGCAGTACTTC. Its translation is CASSYWGQGNEQYF.

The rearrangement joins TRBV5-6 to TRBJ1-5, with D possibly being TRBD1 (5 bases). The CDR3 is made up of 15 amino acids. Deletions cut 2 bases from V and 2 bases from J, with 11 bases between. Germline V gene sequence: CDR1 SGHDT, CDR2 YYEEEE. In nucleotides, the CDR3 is TGTGCCAGCAGCTTTGGCAGGGTTGGCAATCAGCCCCAGCATTTT. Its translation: CASSFGRVGNQPQHF.

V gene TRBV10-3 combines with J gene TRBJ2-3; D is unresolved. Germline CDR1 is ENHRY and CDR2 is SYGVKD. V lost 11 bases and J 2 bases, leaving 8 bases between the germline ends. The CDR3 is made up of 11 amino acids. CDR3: CASGDTDTQYF. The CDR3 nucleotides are TGTGCCTCCGGAGACACAGATACGCAGTATTTT.

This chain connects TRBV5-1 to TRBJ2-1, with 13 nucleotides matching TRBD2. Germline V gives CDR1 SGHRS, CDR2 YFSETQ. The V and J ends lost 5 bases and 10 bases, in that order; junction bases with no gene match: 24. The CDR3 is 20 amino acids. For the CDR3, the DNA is TGCGCCAGCAGTTGGGTAAGAGGACTAGCGGGGGAGAACAGTCTCGGAGAGCAGTTCTTC. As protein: CASSWVRGLAGENSLGEQFF. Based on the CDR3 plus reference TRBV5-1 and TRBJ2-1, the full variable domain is KAGVTQTPRYLIKTRGQQVTLSCSPISGHRSVSWYQQTPGQGLQFLFEYFSETQRNKGNFPGRFSGRQFSNSRSEMNVSTLELGDSALYLCASSWVRGLAGENSLGEQFFGPGTRLTVL.

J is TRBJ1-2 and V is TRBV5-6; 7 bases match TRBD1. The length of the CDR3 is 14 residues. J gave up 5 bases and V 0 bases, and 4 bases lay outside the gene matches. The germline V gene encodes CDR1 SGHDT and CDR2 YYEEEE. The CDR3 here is CASSLDPGQYGYTF. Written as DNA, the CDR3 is TGTGCCAGCAGCTTGGATCCGGGACAGTATGGCTACACCTTC.

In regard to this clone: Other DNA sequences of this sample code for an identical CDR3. CDR3 in DNA: TGTGCCAGCAGTGAAACACCTAGCTCTGGAAACACCATATATTTT. This sequence encodes CASSETPSSGNTIYF. V gene TRBV6-1 combines with J gene TRBJ1-3, with no clear D. Trimming removed 2 bases from V and 0 bases from J, with 8 bases in between. The CDR3 is 15 residues long. Germline V gene sequence: CDR1 MNHNS, CDR2 SASEGT.

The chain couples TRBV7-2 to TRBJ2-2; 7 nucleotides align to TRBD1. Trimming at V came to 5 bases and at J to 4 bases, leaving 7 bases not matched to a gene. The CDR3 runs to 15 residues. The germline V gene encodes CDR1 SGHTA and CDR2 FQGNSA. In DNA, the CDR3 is TGTGCCAGCAGCCCTCAGACAGGGATCACCGGGGAGCTGTTTTTT. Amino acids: CASSPQTGITGELFF. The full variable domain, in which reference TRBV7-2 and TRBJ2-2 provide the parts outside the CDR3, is GAGVSQSPSNKVTEKGKDVELRCDPISGHTALYWYRQSLGQGLEFLIYFQGNSAPDKSGLPSDRFSAERTGGSVSTLTIQRTQQEDSAVYLCASSPQTGITGELFFGEGSRLTVL.

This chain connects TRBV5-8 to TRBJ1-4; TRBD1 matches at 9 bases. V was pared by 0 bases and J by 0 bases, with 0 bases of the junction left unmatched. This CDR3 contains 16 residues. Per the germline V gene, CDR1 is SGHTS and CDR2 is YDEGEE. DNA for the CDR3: TGTGCCAGCAGCTTGGACAGGGGGCCAACTAATGAAAAACTGTTTTTT. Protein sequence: CASSLDRGPTNEKLFF.

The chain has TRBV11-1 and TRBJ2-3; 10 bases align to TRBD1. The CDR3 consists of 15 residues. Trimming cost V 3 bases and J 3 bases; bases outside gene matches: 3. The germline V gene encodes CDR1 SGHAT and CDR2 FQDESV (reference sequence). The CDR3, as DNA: TGTGCCAGCAGCTTCGGACAGGGGGTGACAGATACGCAGTATTTT. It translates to CASSFGQGVTDTQYF.

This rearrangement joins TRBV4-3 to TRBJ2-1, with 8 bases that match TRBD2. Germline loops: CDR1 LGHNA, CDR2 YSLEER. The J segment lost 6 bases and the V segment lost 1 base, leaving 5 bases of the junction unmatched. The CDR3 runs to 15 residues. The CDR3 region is CASSQAGGAGNEQFF. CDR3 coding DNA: TGCGCCAGCAGCCAAGCCGGGGGGGCAGGCAATGAGCAGTTCTTC.